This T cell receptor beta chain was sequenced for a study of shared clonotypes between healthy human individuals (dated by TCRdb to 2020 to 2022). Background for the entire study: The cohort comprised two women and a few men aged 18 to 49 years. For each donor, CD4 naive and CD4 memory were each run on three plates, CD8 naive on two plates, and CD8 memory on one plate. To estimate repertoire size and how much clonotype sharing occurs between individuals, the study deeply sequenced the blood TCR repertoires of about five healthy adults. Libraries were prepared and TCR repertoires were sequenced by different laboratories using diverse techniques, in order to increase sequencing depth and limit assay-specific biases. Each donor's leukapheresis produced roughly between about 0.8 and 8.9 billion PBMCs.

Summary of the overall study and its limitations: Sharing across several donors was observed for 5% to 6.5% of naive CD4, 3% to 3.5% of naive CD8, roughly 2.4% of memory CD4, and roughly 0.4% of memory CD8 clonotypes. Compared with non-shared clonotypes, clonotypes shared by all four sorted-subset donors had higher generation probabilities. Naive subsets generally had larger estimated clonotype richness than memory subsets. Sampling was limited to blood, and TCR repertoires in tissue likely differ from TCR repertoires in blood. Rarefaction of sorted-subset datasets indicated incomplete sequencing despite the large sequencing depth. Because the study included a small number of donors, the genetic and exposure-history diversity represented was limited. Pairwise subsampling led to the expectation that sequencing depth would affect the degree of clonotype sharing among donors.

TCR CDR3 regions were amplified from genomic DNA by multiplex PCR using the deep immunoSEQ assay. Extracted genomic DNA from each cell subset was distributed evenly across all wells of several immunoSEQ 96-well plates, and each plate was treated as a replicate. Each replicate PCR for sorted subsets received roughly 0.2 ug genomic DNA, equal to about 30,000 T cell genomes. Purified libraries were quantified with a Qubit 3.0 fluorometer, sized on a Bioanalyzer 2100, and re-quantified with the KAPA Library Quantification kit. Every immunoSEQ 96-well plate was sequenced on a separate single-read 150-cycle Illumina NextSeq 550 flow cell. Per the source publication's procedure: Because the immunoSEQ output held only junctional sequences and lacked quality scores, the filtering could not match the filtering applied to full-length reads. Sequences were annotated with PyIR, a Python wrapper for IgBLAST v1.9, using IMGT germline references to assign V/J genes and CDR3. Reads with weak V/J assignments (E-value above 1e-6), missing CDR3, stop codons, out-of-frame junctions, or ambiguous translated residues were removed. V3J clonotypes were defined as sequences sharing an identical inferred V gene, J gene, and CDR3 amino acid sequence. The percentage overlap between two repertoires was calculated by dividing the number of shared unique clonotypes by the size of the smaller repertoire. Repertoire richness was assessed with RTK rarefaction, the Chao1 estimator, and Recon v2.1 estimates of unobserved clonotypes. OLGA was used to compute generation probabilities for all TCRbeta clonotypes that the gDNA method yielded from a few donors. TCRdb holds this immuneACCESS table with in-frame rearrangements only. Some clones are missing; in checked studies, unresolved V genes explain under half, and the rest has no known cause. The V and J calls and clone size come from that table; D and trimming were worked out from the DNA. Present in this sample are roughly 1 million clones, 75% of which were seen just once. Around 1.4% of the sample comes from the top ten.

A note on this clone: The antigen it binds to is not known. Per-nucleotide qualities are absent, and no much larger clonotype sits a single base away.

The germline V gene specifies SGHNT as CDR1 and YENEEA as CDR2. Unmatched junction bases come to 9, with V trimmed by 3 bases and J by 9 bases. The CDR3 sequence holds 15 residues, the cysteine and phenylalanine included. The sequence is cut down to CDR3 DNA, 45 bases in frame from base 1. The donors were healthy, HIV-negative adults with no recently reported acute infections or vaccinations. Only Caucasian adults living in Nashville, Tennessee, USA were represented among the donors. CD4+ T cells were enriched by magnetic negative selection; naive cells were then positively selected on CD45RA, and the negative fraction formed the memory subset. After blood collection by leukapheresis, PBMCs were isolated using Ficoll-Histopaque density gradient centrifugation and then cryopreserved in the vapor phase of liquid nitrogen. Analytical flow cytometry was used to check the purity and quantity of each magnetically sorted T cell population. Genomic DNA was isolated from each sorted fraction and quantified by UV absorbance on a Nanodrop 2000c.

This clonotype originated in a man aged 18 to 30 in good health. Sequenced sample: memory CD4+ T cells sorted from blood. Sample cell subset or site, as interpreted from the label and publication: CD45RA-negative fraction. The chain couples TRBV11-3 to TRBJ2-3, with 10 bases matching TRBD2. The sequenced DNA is TGTGCCAGCAGCTTTGGGTCTAGCGGGGGTAGCACGCAGTATTTT. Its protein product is CASSFGSSGGSTQYF.